Listed below are T cell receptor beta chains from one sample, sequenced in a study of shared clonotypes between healthy human individuals. The table came from immunoSEQ multiplex PCR; TCRdb's copy has only in-frame clones and leaves some out. The sample lists some 2 million clones, about 94% seen once, with around 1% in the top ten. Sequenced material: naive CD8+ T cells sorted from blood. The receptors derive from a man younger than 30 in good health. The CDR3 runs from the conserved cysteine through the conserved F or W. A D gene is named only where the DNA matches it firmly. Clone sizes are given selectively: once, few, many, or a class where the clone is expanded.

TRBJ2-3,.,TRBV6-6,.,TGTGCCAGCAGTTACTCGTTCCCTCAGGGGGATACGCAGTATTTT,CASSYSFPQGDTQYF
TRBJ2-5,once,TRBV11-3,.,TGTGCCAGCAGCGAATTCCAAGAGACCCAGTACTTC,CASSEFQETQYF
TRBJ2-2,.,TRBV6-5,TRBD1,TGTGCCAGCAGTTCTTGGCAGGGGGTTGACACCGGGGAGCTGTTTTTT,CASSSWQGVDTGELFF
TRBJ1-5,.,TRBV4-3,TRBD1,TGCGCCAGCAGCCAAGAGTTACAGGGGGAAGATCAGCCCCAGCATTTT,CASSQELQGEDQPQHF
TRBJ2-5,.,TRBV10-3,TRBD2,TGTGCCATCAGCGGGGGGGACAACGTACAAGAGACCCAGTACTTC,CAISGGDNVQETQYF
TRBJ1-2,.,TRBV11-2,.,TGTGCCACCTCGGACGGATACTATGGCTACACCTTC,CATSDGYYGYTF
TRBJ2-2,.,TRBV6-1,TRBD1,TGTGCCAGCAGTGGACCGGGACAGGGATTCACCGGGGAGCTGTTTTTT,CASSGPGQGFTGELFF
TRBJ1-2,.,TRBV5-6,TRBD1,TGTGCCAGCAGCTTGGGACTTAGGGACAGCTATGGCTACACCTTC,CASSLGLRDSYGYTF
TRBJ2-5,once,TRBV18,TRBD2,TGTGCCAGCTCACCATCGAGCGGGGGACAAGAGACCCAGTACTTC,CASSPSSGGQETQYF
TRBJ1-2,.,TRBV29-1,.,TGCAGCGTTGGGGTGGAGGACTATGGCTACACCTTC,CSVGVEDYGYTF
TRBJ2-2,.,TRBV27,.,TGTGCCAGCAGTCCCCTCACCGGGGAGCTGTTTTTT,CASSPLTGELFF
TRBJ2-7,.,TRBV4-1,.,TGCGCCAGCAGCCAAGATACGACTTCTTTCTCCTACGAGCAGTACTTC,CASSQDTTSFSYEQYF
TRBJ1-2,.,TRBV13,.,TGTGCCAGCAGACGAGGGATCTATGGCTACACCTTC,CASRRGIYGYTF
TRBJ1-3,.,TRBV28,.,TGTGCCAGCAGTTCCAGGGGACTGGGTGGAAACACCATATATTTT,CASSSRGLGGNTIYF
TRBJ2-1,.,TRBV29-1,.,TGCAGCGTTGAAGGTATAGGGACCTCCTACAATGAGCAGTTCTTC,CSVEGIGTSYNEQFF
TRBJ1-1,.,TRBV10-3,.,TGTGCCATCACTCGGACCTTGAACACTGAAGCTTTCTTT,CAITRTLNTEAFF
TRBJ1-2,.,TRBV5-4,TRBD1,TGTGCCAGCAGCTTGGAACCAGGGGGGTGGAATGGCTACACCTTC,CASSLEPGGWNGYTF
TRBJ1-3,once,TRBV7-8,.,TGTGCCAGCAGCTTAGGGACAGCCTCTGGAAACACCATATATTTT,CASSLGTASGNTIYF
TRBJ2-5,.,TRBV2,.,TGTGCCAGCAGTGAAGCGAATCAAGTCAGGGGAGCGGGAGAGACCCAGTACTTC,CASSEANQVRGAGETQYF
TRBJ2-7,.,TRBV29-1,.,TGCAGCGTTGCCTCGGACAACTCCTACGAGCAGTACTTC,CSVASDNSYEQYF
TRBJ2-7,.,TRBV7-9,.,TGTGCCAGCAGTTCGGGACGGCTGACCTACGAGCAGTACTTC,CASSSGRLTYEQYF
TRBJ2-1,.,TRBV9,.,TGTGCCAGCAGCTCCGGGACCGAGCAGTTCTTC,CASSSGTEQFF
TRBJ1-1,.,TRBV29-1,.,TGCAGCGTCCAGGAGGGTCCCAACACTGAAGCTTTCTTT,CSVQEGPNTEAFF
TRBJ2-1,.,TRBV27,.,TGTGCCAGCAGTCCTGGCGCAACGTTGAATGAGCAGTTCTTC,CASSPGATLNEQFF
TRBJ2-2,.,TRBV14,.,TGTGCCAGCAGCCATGGACCTTACACCGGGGAGCTGTTTTTT,CASSHGPYTGELFF
TRBJ2-2,.,TRBV11-2,.,TGTGCCAACAGCTTGAAAATGTCGGGGGACCTTTCCGGGGAGCTGTTTTTT,CANSLKMSGDLSGELFF
TRBJ2-7,.,TRBV11-3,TRBD2,TGTGCCAGCAGCCACGGGACTAGCAATGACGAGCAGTACTTC,CASSHGTSNDEQYF
TRBJ2-7,.,TRBV5-4,.,TGTGCCAGCAGCTTGGCCCTAGGCGGCTCCTACGAGCAGTACTTC,CASSLALGGSYEQYF
TRBJ2-5,.,TRBV4-1,TRBD2,TGCGCCAGCAGCCAAGTTCTAGCGGGAGTGAGGGAGACCCAGTACTTC,CASSQVLAGVRETQYF
TRBJ2-1,.,TRBV9,TRBD2,TGTGCCAGCAGCGTAGCCCGGACTAGCGGGACCCTCTACAATGAGCAGTTCTTC,CASSVARTSGTLYNEQFF
TRBJ2-1,.,TRBV6-5,.,TGTGCCAGCAGTTACGGGGGGGCCCCAGACAATGAGCAGTTCTTC,CASSYGGAPDNEQFF